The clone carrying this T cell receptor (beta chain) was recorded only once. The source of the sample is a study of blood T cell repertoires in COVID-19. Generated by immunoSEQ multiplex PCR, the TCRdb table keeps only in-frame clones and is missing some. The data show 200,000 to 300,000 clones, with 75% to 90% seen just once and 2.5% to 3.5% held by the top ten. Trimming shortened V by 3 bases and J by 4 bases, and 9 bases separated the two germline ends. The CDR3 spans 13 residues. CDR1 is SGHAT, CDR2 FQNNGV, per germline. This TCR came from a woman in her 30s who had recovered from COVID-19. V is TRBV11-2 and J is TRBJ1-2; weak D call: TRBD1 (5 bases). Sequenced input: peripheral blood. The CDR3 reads CASSLDTRYGYTF. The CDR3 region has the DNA TGTGCCAGCAGCTTGGACACGCGCTATGGCTACACCTTC.